This TCR beta chain was observed in a study of T cell responses to AZD1222 COVID-19 vaccine. Findings and limits, study-wide: Across the whole spike, CD4 TCRs peaked at regions 160-218 and 743-854.

J lost 3 bases, V lost 5 bases, and 6 bases had no gene match. CDR1 MGHRA and CDR2 YSYEKL come from the germline V gene. CDR3 length equals 14 residues. This clone was detected many times. Its antigen is unidentified. Clones were read by immunoSEQ multiplex PCR, and TCRdb kept only the in-frame ones, dropping some. Of roughly 150,000 clones listed, approximately 90% were seen once; the top ten hold over 3%. The input for sequencing was peripheral blood, taken on day 0 of AZD1222 vaccination. This sequence originates from an adult in good health. The chain carries TRBV4-1 and TRBJ2-7, with 8 positions matching TRBD2. The CDR3 sequence is CASSGGLAGYEQYF. DNA of the CDR3: TGCGCCAGCAGCGGGGGCCTAGCGGGCTACGAGCAGTACTTC.